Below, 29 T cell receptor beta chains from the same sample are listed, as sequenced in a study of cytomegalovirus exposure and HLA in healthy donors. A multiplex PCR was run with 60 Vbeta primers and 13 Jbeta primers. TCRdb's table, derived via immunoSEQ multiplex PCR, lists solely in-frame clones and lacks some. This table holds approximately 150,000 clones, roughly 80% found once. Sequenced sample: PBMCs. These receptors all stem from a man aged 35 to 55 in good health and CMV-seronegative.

This chain's CDR3 is CASSLGERNSPLHF. CDR3 nucleotide sequence: TGTGCCAGCAGCTTAGGTGAGAGAAATTCACCCCTCCACTTT. J is TRBJ1-6 and V is TRBV11-2; D not resolved. Germline V gene sequence: CDR1 SGHAT, CDR2 FQNNGV. The germline V and J ends were trimmed by 1 base and 7 bases, with 8 bases remaining between them. The CDR3 is made up of 14 amino acids.

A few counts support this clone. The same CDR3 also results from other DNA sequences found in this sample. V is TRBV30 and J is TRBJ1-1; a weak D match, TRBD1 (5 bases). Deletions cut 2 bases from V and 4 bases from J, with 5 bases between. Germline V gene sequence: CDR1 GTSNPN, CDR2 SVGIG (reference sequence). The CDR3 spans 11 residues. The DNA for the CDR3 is TGTGCCTGGAGTAGGGGCACTGAAGCTTTCTTT. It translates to CAWSRGTEAFF.

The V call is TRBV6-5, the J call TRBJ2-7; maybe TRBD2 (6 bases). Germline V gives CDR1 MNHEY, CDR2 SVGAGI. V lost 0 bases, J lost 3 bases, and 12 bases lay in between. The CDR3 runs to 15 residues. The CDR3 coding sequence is TGTGCCAGCAGTTACTCCCCCGGGGGTGGCTACGAGCAGTACTTC. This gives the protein CASSYSPGGGYEQYF.

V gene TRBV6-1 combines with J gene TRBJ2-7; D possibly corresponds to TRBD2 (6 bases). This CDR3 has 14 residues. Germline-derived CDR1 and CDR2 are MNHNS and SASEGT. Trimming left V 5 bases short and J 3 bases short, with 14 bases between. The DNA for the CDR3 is TGTGCCAGCAGTAGCCCCCCCGGGGGCTACGAGCAGTACTTC. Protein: CASSSPPGGYEQYF.

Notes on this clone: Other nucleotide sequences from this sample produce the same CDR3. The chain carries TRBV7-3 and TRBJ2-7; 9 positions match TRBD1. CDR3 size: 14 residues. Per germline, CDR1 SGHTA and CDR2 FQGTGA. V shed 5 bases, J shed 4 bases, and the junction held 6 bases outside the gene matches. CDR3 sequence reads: CASSPQGQGYEQYF. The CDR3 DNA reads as TGTGCCAGCAGCCCCCAGGGACAGGGTTACGAGCAGTACTTC.

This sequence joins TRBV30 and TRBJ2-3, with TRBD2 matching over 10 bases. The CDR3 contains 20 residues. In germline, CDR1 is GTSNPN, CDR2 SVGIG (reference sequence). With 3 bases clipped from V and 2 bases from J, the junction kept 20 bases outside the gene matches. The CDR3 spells CAWRRFGSGGPPLNTDTQYF. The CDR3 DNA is TGTGCCTGGAGAAGGTTTGGTAGCGGGGGGCCGCCTTTGAACACAGATACGCAGTATTTT.

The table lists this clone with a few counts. The CDR3 DNA reads TGTGCCAGCAGTTTATTCCCCCTTTGGACAGGGGGCCTACTCCTTTCCTACGAGCAGTACTTC. It is translated as CASSLFPLWTGGLLLSYEQYF. This chain connects TRBV28 to TRBJ2-7, with 11 bases aligning to TRBD1. The CDR3 length is 21 residues. In germline, CDR1 is MDHEN, CDR2 SYDVKM. J gave up 1 base and V 1 base, and 18 bases lay outside the gene matches.

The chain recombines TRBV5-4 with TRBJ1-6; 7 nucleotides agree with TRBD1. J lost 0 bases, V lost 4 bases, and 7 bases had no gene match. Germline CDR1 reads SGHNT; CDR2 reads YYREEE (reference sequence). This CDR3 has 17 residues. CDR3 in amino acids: CASSPDRESSYNSPLHF. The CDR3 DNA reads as TGTGCCAGCAGCCCTGACAGGGAAAGCTCCTATAATTCACCCCTCCACTTT.

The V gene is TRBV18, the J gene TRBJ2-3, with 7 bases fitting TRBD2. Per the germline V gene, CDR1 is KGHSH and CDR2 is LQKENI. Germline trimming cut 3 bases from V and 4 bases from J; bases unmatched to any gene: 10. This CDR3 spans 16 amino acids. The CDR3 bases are TGTGCCAGCTCACCCTTGGCGTGGGGGGGACCAGATACGCAGTATTTT. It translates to CASSPLAWGGPDTQYF.

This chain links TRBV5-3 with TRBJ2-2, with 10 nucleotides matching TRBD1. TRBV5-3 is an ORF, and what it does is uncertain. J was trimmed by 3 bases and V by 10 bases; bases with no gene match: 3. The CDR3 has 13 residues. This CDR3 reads CAGTGDHTGELFF. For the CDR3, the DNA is TGTGCCGGGACAGGGGATCACACCGGGGAGCTGTTTTTT.

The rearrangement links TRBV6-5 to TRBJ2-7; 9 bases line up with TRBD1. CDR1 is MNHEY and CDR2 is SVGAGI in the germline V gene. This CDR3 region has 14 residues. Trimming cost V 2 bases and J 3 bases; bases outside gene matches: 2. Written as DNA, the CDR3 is TGTGCCAGCAGTTACGGGACAGGGCTCTACGAGCAGTACTTC. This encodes CASSYGTGLYEQYF.

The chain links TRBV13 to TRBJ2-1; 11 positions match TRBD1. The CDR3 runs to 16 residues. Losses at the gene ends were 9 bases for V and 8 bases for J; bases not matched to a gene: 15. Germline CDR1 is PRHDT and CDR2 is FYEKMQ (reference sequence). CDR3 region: CASLATSGQGGDEQFF. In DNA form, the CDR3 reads TGTGCCAGTTTAGCGACCTCGGGACAGGGGGGCGATGAGCAGTTCTTC.

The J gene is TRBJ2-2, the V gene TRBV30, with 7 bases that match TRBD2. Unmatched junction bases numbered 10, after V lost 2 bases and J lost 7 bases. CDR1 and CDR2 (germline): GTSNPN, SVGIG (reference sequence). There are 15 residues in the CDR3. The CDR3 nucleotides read TGTGCCTGGAGTAAGGCCGGGGGAGGGAACGGGGAGCTGTTTTTT. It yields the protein CAWSKAGGGNGELFF.

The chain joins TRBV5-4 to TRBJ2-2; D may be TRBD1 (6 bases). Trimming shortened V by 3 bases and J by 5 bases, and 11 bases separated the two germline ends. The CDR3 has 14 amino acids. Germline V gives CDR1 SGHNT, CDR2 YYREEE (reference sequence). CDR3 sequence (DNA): TGTGCCAGCAGCTCCCGGACAGCTACCGGGGAGCTGTTTTTT. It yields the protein CASSSRTATGELFF.

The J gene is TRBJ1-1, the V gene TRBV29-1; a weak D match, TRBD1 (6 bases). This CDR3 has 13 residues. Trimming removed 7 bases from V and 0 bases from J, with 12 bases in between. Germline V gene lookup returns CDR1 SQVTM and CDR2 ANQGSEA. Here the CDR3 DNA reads TGCAGCGCTTTACAGGGATTGAACACTGAAGCTTTCTTT. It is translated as CSALQGLNTEAFF.

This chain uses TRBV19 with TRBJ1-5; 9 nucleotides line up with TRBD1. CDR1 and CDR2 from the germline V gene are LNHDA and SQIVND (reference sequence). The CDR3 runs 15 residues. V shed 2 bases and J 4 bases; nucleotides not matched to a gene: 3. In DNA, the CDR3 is TGTGCCAGTAGTATAATAGGGACAGGGAATCAGCCCCAGCATTTT. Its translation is CASSIIGTGNQPQHF. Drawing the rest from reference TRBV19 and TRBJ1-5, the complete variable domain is DGGITQSPKYLFRKEGQNVTLSCEQNLNHDAMYWYRQDPGQGLRLIYYSQIVNDFQKGDIAEGYSVSREKKESFPLTVTSAQKNPTAFYLCASSIIGTGNQPQHFGDGTRLSIL.

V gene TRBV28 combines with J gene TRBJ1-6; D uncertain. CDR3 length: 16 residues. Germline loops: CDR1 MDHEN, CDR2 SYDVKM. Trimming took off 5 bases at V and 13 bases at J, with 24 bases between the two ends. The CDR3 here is CASSLHTAGPLGPLHF. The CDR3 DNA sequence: TGTGCCAGCAGTCTCCATACCGCGGGCCCCCTAGGGCCCCTCCACTTT.

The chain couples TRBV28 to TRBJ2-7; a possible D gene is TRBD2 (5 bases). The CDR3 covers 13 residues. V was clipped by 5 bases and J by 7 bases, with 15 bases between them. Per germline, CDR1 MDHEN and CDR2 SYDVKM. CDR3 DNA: TGTGCCAGCAGTAAAGATCGGGGTCTAGAGCAGTACTTC. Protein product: CASSKDRGLEQYF.

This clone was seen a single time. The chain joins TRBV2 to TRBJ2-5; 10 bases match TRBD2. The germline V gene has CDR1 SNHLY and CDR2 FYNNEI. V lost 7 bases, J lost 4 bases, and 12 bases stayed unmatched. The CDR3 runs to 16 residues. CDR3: CASTRGSGGRGETQYF. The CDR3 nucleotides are TGTGCCAGCACCCGCGGTAGCGGGGGGAGGGGAGAGACCCAGTACTTC. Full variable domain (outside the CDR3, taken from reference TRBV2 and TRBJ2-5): EPEVTQTPSHQVTQMGQEVILRCVPISNHLYFYWYRQILGQKVEFLVSFYNNEISEKSEIFDDQFSVERPDGSNFTLKIRSTKLEDSAMYFCASTRGSGGRGETQYFGPGTRLLVL.

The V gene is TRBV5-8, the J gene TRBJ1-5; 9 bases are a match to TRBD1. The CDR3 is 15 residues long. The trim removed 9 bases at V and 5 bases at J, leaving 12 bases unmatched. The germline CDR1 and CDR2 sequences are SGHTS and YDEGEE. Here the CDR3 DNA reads TGTGCCACCATCACACGACAGGGGGTTCATCAGCCCCAGCATTTT. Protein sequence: CATITRQGVHQPQHF.

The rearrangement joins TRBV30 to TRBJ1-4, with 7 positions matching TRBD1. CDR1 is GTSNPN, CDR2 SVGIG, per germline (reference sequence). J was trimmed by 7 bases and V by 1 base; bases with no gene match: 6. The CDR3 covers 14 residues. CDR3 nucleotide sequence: TGTGCCTGGAGTGATAGGGGGCGCCCTGAAAAACTGTTTTTT. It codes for CAWSDRGRPEKLFF.

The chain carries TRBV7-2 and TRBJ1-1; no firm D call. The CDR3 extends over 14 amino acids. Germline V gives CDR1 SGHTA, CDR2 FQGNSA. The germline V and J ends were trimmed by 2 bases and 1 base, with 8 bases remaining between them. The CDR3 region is CASSLTGRNTEAFF. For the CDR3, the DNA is TGTGCCAGCAGCTTAACGGGGAGGAACACTGAAGCTTTCTTT. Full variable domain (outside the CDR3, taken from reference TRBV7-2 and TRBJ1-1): GAGVSQSPSNKVTEKGKDVELRCDPISGHTALYWYRQSLGQGLEFLIYFQGNSAPDKSGLPSDRFSAERTGGSVSTLTIQRTQQEDSAVYLCASSLTGRNTEAFFGQGTRLTVV.

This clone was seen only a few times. The CDR3 spells CASSSIGSPLHF. As DNA, the CDR3 is TGTGCCAGCAGTTCAATCGGTTCACCCCTCCACTTT. This chain uses TRBV5-4 with TRBJ1-6; D gene ambiguous. V was pared by 5 bases and J by 9 bases, with 9 bases between. CDR1 and CDR2 from the germline V gene are SGHNT and YYREEE (reference sequence). The CDR3 is 12 residues long.

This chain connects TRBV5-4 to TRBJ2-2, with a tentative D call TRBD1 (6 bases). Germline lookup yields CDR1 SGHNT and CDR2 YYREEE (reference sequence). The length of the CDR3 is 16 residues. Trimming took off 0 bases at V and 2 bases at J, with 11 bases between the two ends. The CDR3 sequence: CASSLDPGQNTGELFF. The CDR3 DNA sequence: TGTGCCAGCAGCTTGGATCCGGGACAAAACACCGGGGAGCTGTTTTTT.

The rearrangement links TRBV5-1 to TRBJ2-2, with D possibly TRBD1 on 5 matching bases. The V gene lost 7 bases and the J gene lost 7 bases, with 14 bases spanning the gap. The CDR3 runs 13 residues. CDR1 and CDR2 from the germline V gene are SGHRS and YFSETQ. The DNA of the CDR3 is TGCGCCAGCCGAGGCAGGGAAGACGGGGAGCTGTTTTTT. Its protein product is CASRGREDGELFF.

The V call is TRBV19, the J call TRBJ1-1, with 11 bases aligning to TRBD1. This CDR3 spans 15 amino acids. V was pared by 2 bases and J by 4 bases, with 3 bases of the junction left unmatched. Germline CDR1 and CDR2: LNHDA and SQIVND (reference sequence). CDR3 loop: CASSITGQGGTEAFF. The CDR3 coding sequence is TGTGCCAGTAGTATAACGGGACAGGGGGGCACTGAAGCTTTCTTT.

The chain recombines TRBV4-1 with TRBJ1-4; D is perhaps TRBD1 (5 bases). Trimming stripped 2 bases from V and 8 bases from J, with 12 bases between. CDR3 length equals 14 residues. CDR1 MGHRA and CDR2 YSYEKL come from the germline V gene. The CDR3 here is CASSQLPRVEKLFF. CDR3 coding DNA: TGCGCCAGCAGCCAACTCCCCAGGGTGGAAAAACTGTTTTTT.

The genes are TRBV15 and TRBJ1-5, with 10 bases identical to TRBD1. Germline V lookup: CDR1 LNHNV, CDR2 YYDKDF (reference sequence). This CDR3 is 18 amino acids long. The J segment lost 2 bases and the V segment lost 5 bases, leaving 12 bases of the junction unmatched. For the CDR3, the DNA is TGTGCCACCAGCCTCCCAGACAGGGGGCGCCTGGGCAATCAGCCCCAGCATTTT. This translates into CATSLPDRGRLGNQPQHF. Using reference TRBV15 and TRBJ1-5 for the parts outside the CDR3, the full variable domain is DAMVIQNPRYQVTQFGKPVTLSCSQTLNHNVMYWYQQKSSQAPKLLFHYYDKDFNNEADTPDNFQSRRPNTSFCFLDIRSPGLGDTAMYLCATSLPDRGRLGNQPQHFGDGTRLSIL.

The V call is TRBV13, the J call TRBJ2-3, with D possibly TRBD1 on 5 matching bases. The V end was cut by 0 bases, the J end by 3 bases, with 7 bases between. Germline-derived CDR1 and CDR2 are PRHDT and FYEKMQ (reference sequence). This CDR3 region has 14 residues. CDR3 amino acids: CASSLGGETDTQYF. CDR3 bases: TGTGCCAGCAGCTTAGGAGGGGAAACAGATACGCAGTATTTT.